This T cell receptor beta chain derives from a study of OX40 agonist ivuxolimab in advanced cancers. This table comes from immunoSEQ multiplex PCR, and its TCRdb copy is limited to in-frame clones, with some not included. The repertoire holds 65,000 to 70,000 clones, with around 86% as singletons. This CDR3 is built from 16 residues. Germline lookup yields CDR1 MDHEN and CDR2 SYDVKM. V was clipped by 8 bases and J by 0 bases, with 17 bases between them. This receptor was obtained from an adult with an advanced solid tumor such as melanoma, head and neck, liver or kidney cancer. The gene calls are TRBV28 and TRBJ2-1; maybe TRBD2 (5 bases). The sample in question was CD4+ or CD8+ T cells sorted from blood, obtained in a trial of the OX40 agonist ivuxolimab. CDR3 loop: CASRVGRASSYNEQFF. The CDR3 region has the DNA TGTGCCAGCCGTGTCGGGCGGGCAAGCTCCTACAATGAGCAGTTCTTC.